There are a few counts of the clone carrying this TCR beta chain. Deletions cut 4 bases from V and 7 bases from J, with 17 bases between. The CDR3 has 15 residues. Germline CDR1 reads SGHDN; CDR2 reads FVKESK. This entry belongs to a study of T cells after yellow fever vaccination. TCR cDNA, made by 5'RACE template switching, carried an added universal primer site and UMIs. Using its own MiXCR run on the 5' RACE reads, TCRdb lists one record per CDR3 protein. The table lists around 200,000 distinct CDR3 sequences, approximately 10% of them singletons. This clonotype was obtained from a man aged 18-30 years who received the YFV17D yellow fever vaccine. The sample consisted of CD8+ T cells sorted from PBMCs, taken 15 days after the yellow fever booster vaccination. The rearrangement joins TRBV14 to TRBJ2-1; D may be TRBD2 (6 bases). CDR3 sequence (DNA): TGTGCCAGCAGCCTTCGACTAGTGAGTGTGAATGAGCAGTTCTTC. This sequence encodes CASSLRLVSVNEQFF.